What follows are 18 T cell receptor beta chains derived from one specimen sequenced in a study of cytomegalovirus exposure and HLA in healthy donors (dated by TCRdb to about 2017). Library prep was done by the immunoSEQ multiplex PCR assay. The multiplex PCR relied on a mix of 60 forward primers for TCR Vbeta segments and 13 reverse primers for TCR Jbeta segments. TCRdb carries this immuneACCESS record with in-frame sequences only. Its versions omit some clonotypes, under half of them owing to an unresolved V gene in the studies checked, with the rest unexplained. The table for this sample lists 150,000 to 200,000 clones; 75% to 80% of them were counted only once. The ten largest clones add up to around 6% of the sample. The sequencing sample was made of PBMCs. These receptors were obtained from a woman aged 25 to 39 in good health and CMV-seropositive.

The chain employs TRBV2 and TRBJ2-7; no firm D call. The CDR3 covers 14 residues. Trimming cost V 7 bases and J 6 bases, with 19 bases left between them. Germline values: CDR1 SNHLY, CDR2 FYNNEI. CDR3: CASIPLAASGEQYF. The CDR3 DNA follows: TGTGCCAGCATCCCGTTGGCGGCCTCCGGCGAGCAGTACTTC.

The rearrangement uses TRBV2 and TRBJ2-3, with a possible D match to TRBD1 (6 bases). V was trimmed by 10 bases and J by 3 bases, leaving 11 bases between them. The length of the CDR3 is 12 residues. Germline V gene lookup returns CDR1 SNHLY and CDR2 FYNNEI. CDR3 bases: TGTGCCAAAAGACAGGTTACAGATACGCAGTATTTT. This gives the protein CAKRQVTDTQYF.

In DNA, the CDR3 is TGTGCCAGCAGCTTAGCGATACTTTCATACGAGCAGTACTTC. Its protein is CASSLAILSYEQYF. This chain links TRBV7-2 with TRBJ2-7; the D is unclear. The V and J ends lost 0 bases and 4 bases respectively, with 10 bases between them. The CDR3 contains 14 residues. CDR1 SGHTA and CDR2 FQGNSA come from the germline V gene.

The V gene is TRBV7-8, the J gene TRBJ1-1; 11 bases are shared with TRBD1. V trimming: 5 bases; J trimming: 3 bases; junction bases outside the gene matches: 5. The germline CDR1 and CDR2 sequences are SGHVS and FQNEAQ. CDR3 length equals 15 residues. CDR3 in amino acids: CASSPGTGGDTEAFF. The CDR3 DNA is TGTGCCAGCAGCCCGGGGACAGGGGGGGACACTGAAGCTTTCTTT. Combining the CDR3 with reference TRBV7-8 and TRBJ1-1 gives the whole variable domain GAGVSQSPRYKVAKRGQDVALRCDPISGHVSLFWYQQALGQGPEFLTYFQNEAQLDKSGLPSDRFFAERPEGSVSTLKIQRTQQEDSAVYLCASSPGTGGDTEAFFGQGTRLTVV.

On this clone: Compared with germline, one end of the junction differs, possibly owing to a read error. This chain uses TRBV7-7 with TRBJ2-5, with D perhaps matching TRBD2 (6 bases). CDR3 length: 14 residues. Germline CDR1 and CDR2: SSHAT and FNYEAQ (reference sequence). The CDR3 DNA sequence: TGTGCTAGCAGCTCGAGCGGCGGAGGGGAGACCCAGTACTTC. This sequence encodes CASSSSGGGETQYF.

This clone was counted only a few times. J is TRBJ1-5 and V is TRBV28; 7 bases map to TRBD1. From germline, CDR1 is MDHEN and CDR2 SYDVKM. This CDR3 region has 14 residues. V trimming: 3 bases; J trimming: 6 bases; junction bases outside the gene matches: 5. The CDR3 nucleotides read TGTGCCAGCAGTTTGTTAGGGACAGTTCAGCCCCAGCATTTT. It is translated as CASSLLGTVQPQHF.

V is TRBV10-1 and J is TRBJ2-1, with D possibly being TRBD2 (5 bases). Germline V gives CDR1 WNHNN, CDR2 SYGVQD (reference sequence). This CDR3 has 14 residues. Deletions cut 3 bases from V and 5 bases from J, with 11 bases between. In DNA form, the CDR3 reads TGCGCCAGCAGTGACGGGGAGTATCACAATGAGCAGTTCTTC. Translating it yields CASSDGEYHNEQFF.

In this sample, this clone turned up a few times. Here the CDR3 DNA reads TGTGCCAGCAGTTCACTACCGGGACTCAGCAACAATGAGCAGTTCTTC. It yields the protein CASSSLPGLSNNEQFF. The chain recombines TRBV6-5 with TRBJ2-1; D might be TRBD2 (6 bases). The germline V and J ends were trimmed by 4 bases and 5 bases, with 18 bases remaining between them. This CDR3 has 16 residues. The germline CDR1 and CDR2 sequences are MNHEY and SVGAGI.

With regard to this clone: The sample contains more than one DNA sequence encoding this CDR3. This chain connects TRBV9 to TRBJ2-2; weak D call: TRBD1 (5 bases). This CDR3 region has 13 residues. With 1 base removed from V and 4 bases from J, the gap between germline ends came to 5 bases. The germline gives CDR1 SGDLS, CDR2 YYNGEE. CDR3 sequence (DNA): TGTGCCAGCAGCGTAACAGGCACCGGGGAGCTGTTTTTT. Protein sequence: CASSVTGTGELFF.

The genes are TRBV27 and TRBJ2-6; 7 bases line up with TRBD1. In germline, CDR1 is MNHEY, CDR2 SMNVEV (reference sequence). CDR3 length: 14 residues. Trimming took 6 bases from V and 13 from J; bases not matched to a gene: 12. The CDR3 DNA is TGTGCCAGCAGCAAAGTGACGAACAGGGGTGTCCTGACTTTC. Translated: CASSKVTNRGVLTF.

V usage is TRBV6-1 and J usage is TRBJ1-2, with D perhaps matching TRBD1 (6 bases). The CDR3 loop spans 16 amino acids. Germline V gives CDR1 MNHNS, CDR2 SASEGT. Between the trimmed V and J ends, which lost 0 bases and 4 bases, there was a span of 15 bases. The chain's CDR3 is CASSEAQGGQGYGYTF. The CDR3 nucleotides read TGTGCCAGCAGTGAAGCGCAAGGGGGACAAGGCTATGGCTACACCTTC.

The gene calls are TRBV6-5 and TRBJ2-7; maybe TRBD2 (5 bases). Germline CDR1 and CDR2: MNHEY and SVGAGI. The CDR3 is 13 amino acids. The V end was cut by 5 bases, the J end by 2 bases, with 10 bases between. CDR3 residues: CASSSPGTYEQYF. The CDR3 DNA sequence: TGTGCCAGCAGTAGCCCGGGGACCTACGAGCAGTACTTC.

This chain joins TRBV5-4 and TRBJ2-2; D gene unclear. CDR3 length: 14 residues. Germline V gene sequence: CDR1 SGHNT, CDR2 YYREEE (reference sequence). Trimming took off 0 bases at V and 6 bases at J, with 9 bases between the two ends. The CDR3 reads CASSLVARAGELFF. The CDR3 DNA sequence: TGTGCCAGCAGCTTGGTTGCGCGTGCCGGGGAGCTGTTTTTT.

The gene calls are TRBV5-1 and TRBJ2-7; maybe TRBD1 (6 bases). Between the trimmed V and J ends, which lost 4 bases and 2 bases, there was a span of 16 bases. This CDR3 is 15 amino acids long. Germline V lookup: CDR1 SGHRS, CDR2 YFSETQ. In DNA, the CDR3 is TGCGCCAGCAGCCCCATGCCAGGGGACCCCTACGAGCAGTACTTC. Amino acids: CASSPMPGDPYEQYF.

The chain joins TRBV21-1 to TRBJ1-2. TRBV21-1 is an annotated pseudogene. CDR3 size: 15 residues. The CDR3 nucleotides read TGTGCCAGCAGCAAAGTGGGGGGAATCGGCCCCTCTTACACCTTC. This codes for CASSKVGGIGPSYTF.

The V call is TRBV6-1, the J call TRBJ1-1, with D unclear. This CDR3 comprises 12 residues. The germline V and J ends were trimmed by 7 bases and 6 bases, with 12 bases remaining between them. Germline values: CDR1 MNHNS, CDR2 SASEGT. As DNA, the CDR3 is TGTGCCAGCACCCAGAGGTGGGCTGAAGCTTTCTTT. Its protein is CASTQRWAEAFF.

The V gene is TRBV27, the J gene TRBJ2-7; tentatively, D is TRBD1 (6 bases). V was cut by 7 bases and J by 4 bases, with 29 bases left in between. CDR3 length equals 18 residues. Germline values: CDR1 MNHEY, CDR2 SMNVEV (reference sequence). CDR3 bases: TGTGCCAGCACCACAAATATTTACAGGGCCGAAGATTTATACGAGCAGTACTTC. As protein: CASTTNIYRAEDLYEQYF.

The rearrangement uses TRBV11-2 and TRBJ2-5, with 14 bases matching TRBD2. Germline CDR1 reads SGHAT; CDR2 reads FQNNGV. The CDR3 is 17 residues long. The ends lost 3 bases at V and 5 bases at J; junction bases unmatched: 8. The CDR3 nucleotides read TGTGCCAGCAGCTTGATGGGACTAGCGGGGGAGGGGGAGACCCAGTACTTC. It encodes CASSLMGLAGEGETQYF.